Following are 3 T cell receptor beta chains from one sample sequenced in a study of shared clonotypes between healthy human individuals. This table comes from immunoSEQ multiplex PCR, and its TCRdb copy is limited to in-frame clones, with some not included. The sample holds about 2 million clones, 85% to 95% seen once. Sequenced input: naive CD4+ T cells sorted from blood. Subset reported: CD45RA+ positively selected. The source of these receptors is a man aged 18 to 29 in good health.

The V gene is TRBV7-2, the J gene TRBJ2-3; D may correspond to TRBD1 or TRBD2 (5 bases each). CDR3 size: 12 residues. V was pared by 8 bases and J by 2 bases, with 8 bases between. Looked up from germline, CDR1 is SGHTA and CDR2 is FQGNSA. The DNA of the CDR3 is TGTGCCAGCCGGGACGACACAGATACGCAGTATTTT. This encodes CASRDDTDTQYF.

The chain has TRBV2 and TRBJ2-7; no clear D. This CDR3 is 15 amino acids long. V lost 5 bases to trimming and J lost 3 bases, with 17 bases between them. The germline V gene encodes CDR1 SNHLY and CDR2 FYNNEI. CDR3 amino acids: CASSFRNSGSYEQYF. In nucleotides, the CDR3 is TGTGCCAGCAGTTTTAGGAACAGTGGAAGCTACGAGCAGTACTTC.

The chain uses TRBV5-4 and TRBJ2-3; 11 bases agree with TRBD2. Germline values: CDR1 SGHNT, CDR2 YYREEE (reference sequence). This CDR3 is built from 17 residues. V trimming: 4 bases; J trimming: 2 bases; junction bases outside the gene matches: 9. CDR3 sequence reads: CASSLDPLAGATDTQYF. The CDR3 DNA is TGTGCCAGCAGCCTCGACCCACTAGCGGGGGCCACAGATACGCAGTATTTT.